This entry lists 8 T cell receptor beta chains sequenced from one sample in a study of shared clonotypes between healthy human individuals. TCRdb's copy holds only in-frame clones and misses some; the assay was immunoSEQ multiplex PCR. This table holds approximately 510,000 clones, more than 65% found once. Material for sequencing was PBMCs. The origin of the receptors is a woman aged 40 to 50 in good health. Some clones in this sample may be carry-over from other donors' samples.

This clone showed up just a few times. This chain connects TRBV7-9 to TRBJ1-1, with D possibly being TRBD1 (5 bases). Trimming left V 0 bases short and J 1 base short, with 12 bases between. Germline V lookup: CDR1 SEHNR, CDR2 FQNEAQ (reference sequence). The CDR3 has 16 amino acids. The CDR3 DNA follows: TGTGCCAGCAGCTTAGCGCCTCTCGGACAGAACACTGAAGCTTTCTTT. Protein: CASSLAPLGQNTEAFF.

V is TRBV10-1 and J is TRBJ2-1, with 10 positions matching TRBD2. Germline-derived CDR1 and CDR2 are WNHNN and SYGVQD (reference sequence). The CDR3 runs to 14 residues. J gave up 5 bases and V 5 bases, and 3 bases lay outside the gene matches. CDR3 in amino acids: CASSSGRANNEQFF. The DNA of the CDR3 is TGCGCCAGCAGTAGCGGGAGGGCCAACAATGAGCAGTTCTTC.

The sample holds one count of this clone. This chain joins TRBV7-3 and TRBJ2-5; perhaps D is TRBD1 or TRBD2 (5 bases each). There are 14 residues in the CDR3. Germline lookup yields CDR1 SGHTA and CDR2 FQGTGA. Trimming left V 5 bases short and J 1 base short, with 11 bases between. The CDR3 DNA reads TGTGCCAGCAGCCCCGGGGCGAGCCAAGAGACCCAGTACTTC. It encodes CASSPGASQETQYF.

This clone was seen repeatedly, ten times or more. The V call is TRBV27, the J call TRBJ2-3; D uncertain. Germline V gives CDR1 MNHEY, CDR2 SMNVEV (reference sequence). The CDR3 length is 13 residues. Trimming cost V 4 bases and J 4 bases, with 9 bases left between them. The CDR3 loop is CASSSPTSDTQYF. CDR3 DNA: TGTGCCAGCAGTTCACCCACGTCAGATACGCAGTATTTT.

The genes are TRBV4-1 and TRBJ2-7; TRBD1 aligns across 8 bases. Germline CDR1 is MGHRA and CDR2 is YSYEKL. V gave up 3 bases and J gave up 7 bases; unmatched junction bases: 5. The CDR3 has 13 residues. The CDR3 sequence is CASSQDRAGEQYF. In DNA form, the CDR3 reads TGCGCCAGCAGCCAGGACAGGGCGGGAGAGCAGTACTTC.

V is TRBV11-2 and J is TRBJ2-5, with D hard to call. The DNA end favors TRBJ2-7, so the J call may be wrong. The germline CDR1 and CDR2 sequences are SGHAT and FQNNGV. The CDR3 sequence is 12 residues long. The chain's CDR3 is CASSIVNYEQYF. In DNA form, the CDR3 reads TGTGCCAGCAGCATCGTGAACTACGAGCAGTACTTC.

The V call is TRBV4-1, the J call TRBJ1-5, with 7 bases that match TRBD1. The J segment lost 4 bases and the V segment lost 1 base, leaving 10 bases of the junction unmatched. Germline assignment: CDR1 MGHRA and CDR2 YSYEKL. The CDR3 is 17 amino acids. The CDR3: CASSQGWGTDFNQPQHF. Written as DNA, the CDR3 is TGCGCCAGCAGCCAAGGCTGGGGGACAGACTTTAATCAGCCCCAGCATTTT.

The J gene is TRBJ2-7, the V gene TRBV15; the D call may be TRBD1 or TRBD2 (6 bases each). Per germline, CDR1 LNHNV and CDR2 YYDKDF (reference sequence). This CDR3 contains 15 residues. V was clipped by 1 base and J by 2 bases, with 12 bases between them. CDR3 amino acids: CATSRGGADTYEQYF. The CDR3 nucleotides are TGTGCCACCAGCAGAGGGGGGGCAGATACCTACGAGCAGTACTTC.